Listed here are 28 T cell receptor gamma chains from one sample, sequenced in a study of gamma delta lymphoproliferative disorders and STAT genes listed by TCRdb under 2018. The library was obtained by multiplex PCR. Instrument used: Illumina MiSeq. In TCRdb, clones were called once more from the public reads by CATT, and rows of identical DNA were later combined. A total of over 2,000 gamma-chain clones appear in this sample, approximately 10% of them only once. Of the sample, roughly a sixth falls within the top ten clones. For both patients and controls, peripheral blood mononuclear cells were isolated, and the genomic DNA from these cells was used for TCR sequencing. Sample: blood. These receptors were collected from a human donor in good health.

The CDR3 nucleotides are TGTGCTGCGTGGGAAGAATCCGCATCCTCTTATTATAAGAAACTCTTT. It is translated as CAAWEESASSYYKKLF. The chain carries TRGV10 and TRGJ1 or TRGJ2. The J gene, absent from TCRdb, was called here by matching the DNA to germline. TRGV10 belongs to the ORF category, with a function that is uncertain. CDR3 length: 16 amino acids. The V gene end was trimmed by 8 bases and the J gene end by 3 bases; junction bases not matched to a gene: 17.

Relative to its sample, this clone is medium-sized. The chain uses TRGV3 and TRGJP1. The J gene was not available in TCRdb and was assigned here by matching the DNA to germline segments. V was clipped by 2 bases and J by 12 bases; unmatched bases: 9. This CDR3 contains 13 residues. The germline CDR1 and CDR2 sequences are VTNTFY and YDVSTARD (reference sequence). In nucleotides, the CDR3 is TGTGCCACCTGGGACAAAGATTTTAGGTTCAAGATATTT. This codes for CATWDKDFRFKIF.

By proportion, this clone is medium-sized. The gene calls are TRGV4 and TRGJ1 or TRGJ2. No J gene was available from TCRdb, and it was assigned here by a germline match of the DNA. The CDR3 sequence is 13 residues long. CDR1 EGSTGY and CDR2 YDSYTSSV come from the germline V gene. V dropped 3 bases and J dropped 9; count of bases not matched to a gene: 11. The CDR3 protein is CATWDWGWRKKLF. DNA for the CDR3: TGTGCCACCTGGGATTGGGGGTGGCGTAAGAAACTCTTT.

By its share, this clone is large. The CDR3 is CACWIRHNPLPYYKKLF. The CDR3 nucleotides are TGTGCCTGCTGGATTAGGCATAATCCCCTTCCCTATTATAAGAAACTCTTT. The V and J genes are TRGV11 and TRGJ1 or TRGJ2. No J segment appears in TCRdb, so it was assigned here by matching the sequence to germline. TRGV11 is reported as an ORF; its role is uncertain. V gave up 1 base and J gave up 4 bases; unmatched junction bases: 13. This CDR3 is 17 amino acids long.

The sample holds a few counts of this clone. V gene TRGV8 combines with J gene TRGJ1 or TRGJ2. The J gene was missing in TCRdb and was found by matching the end of the DNA to germline. The V and J ends lost 4 bases and 5 bases, in that order; junction bases with no gene match: 2. Germline V gene lookup returns CDR1 VENAVY and CDR2 YDSYNSRV. The CDR3 spans 11 residues. The CDR3 protein is CATWDHYKKLF. In DNA form, the CDR3 reads TGTGCCACCTGGGACCATTATAAGAAACTCTTT.

In this sample, this clone is medium-sized. The chain carries TRGV4 and TRGJ1 or TRGJ2. TCRdb carries no J gene annotation; the J gene was assigned here by matching the DNA with germline. Germline V gene data show CDR1 as EGSTGY and CDR2 as YDSYTSSV. J gave up 6 bases and V 3 bases, and 5 bases lay outside the gene matches. The CDR3 is made up of 12 amino acids. This CDR3 is CATWDRFYKKLF. The CDR3 nucleotides read TGTGCCACCTGGGATAGGTTTTATAAGAAACTCTTT.

This clone counts as medium-sized. The CDR3 spells CATWDSSRDWIKTF. The DNA of the CDR3 is TGTGCCACCTGGGACAGTAGTCGGGATTGGATCAAGACGTTT. The rearrangement uses TRGV2 and TRGJP2. The J gene, absent from TCRdb, was called here by matching the DNA to germline. The trim removed 3 bases at V and 8 bases at J, leaving 9 bases unmatched. CDR1 is EGSNGY, CDR2 YDSYNSKV, per germline. The CDR3 runs to 14 residues.

In its sample, this clone is medium-sized. CDR3 in amino acids: CACWGEVVF. The CDR3 DNA follows: TGTGCCTGCTGGGGAGAGGTGGTCTTT. V gene TRGV11 was called; the J gene was not. TRGV11 falls under the ORF class, with uncertain function. CDR3 size: 9 residues.

As for this clone: The DNA is left out, because the CDR3 cannot be placed on it with certainty; the CDR3 is given as TCRdb lists it. No J gene was named, though the V gene is TRGV4. The CDR3 is 19 amino acids long, termini counted. CDR1 and CDR2 (germline): EGSTGY, YDSYTSSV. The chain's CDR3 is CATWTGGIIRNSLAVEQHF.

By share, this clone ranks as medium-sized. This chain connects TRGV4 to TRGJ1 or TRGJ2. The J gene was missing in TCRdb and was found by matching the end of the DNA to germline. Germline values: CDR1 EGSTGY, CDR2 YDSYTSSV. Germline trimming cut 0 bases from V and 0 bases from J; bases unmatched to any gene: 5. This CDR3 has 15 amino acids. CDR3 DNA: TGTGCCACCTGGGATGGGCCGTGGAATTATTATAAGAAACTCTTT. Amino acid sequence: CATWDGPWNYYKKLF.

Within the sample, this clone is medium-sized. The chain carries TRGV2 and TRGJ1 or TRGJ2. No J gene is reported in TCRdb; it was inferred here by comparing the DNA with germline. CDR1 is EGSNGY and CDR2 is YDSYNSKV in the germline V gene. The V segment lost 2 bases and the J segment 5 bases; nucleotides outside the gene matches: 9. The CDR3 is 14 residues long. CDR3 residues: CATWDVGGNYKKLF. The CDR3 DNA follows: TGTGCCACCTGGGACGTTGGTGGGAATTATAAGAAACTCTTT.

By its share, this clone is medium-sized. The chain couples TRGV2 to TRGJP2. The J gene is absent in TCRdb and was assigned here via DNA matching to germline. This CDR3 spans 19 amino acids. Unmatched junction bases numbered 14, after V lost 0 bases and J lost 1 base. Looked up from germline, CDR1 is EGSNGY and CDR2 is YDSYNSKV. The CDR3 bases are TGTGCCACCTGGGACGGGCGGTCCCCTGGGGGTAGTAGTGATTGGATCAAGACGTTT. Its translation: CATWDGRSPGGSSDWIKTF.

In its sample, this clone ranks as medium-sized (0.01 to 0.1%). The chain carries TRGV9 and TRGJ1 or TRGJ2. No J segment appears in TCRdb, so it was assigned here by matching the sequence to germline. This CDR3 comprises 16 residues. CDR1 and CDR2 (germline): GITISATS, ISYDGTV (reference sequence). Trimming at V came to 0 bases and at J to 3 bases, leaving 11 bases not matched to a gene. CDR3 DNA: TGTGCCTTGTGGGAGGTGTGGGTCAAATTTTATTATAAGAAACTCTTT. Translating gives CALWEVWVKFYYKKLF.

By its share, this clone is medium-sized (0.01 to 0.1%). The chain has TRGV2 and TRGJP2. Here the J gene was assigned by germline matching of the DNA, as TCRdb has none. Trimming at V came to 2 bases and at J to 4 bases, leaving 4 bases not matched to a gene. The germline gives CDR1 EGSNGY, CDR2 YDSYNSKV. The CDR3 sequence is 14 residues long. CDR3 sequence (DNA): TGTGCCACCTGGGACGTGTATAGTGATTGGATCAAGACGTTT. Translated: CATWDVYSDWIKTF.

The V call is TRGV10, the J call TRGJP1. The J gene, absent from TCRdb, was called here by matching the DNA to germline. TRGV10 is marked as an open reading frame, function uncertain. The CDR3 extends over 16 amino acids. The J segment lost 5 bases and the V segment lost 8 bases, leaving 15 bases of the junction unmatched. CDR3 loop: CAAWDYPLKTGWFKIF. The CDR3 nucleotides read TGTGCTGCGTGGGATTATCCCCTAAAAACTGGTTGGTTCAAGATATTT.

Judged by abundance, this clone is medium-sized. The gene calls are TRGV4 and TRGJ1 or TRGJ2. Assignment of the J gene here rests on matching the DNA to germline, because TCRdb gives none. The ends lost 1 base at V and 0 bases at J; junction bases unmatched: 6. This CDR3 is built from 15 residues. Germline V gene data show CDR1 as EGSTGY and CDR2 as YDSYTSSV. CDR3 nucleotide sequence: TGTGCCACCTGGGATGGCCGGGGGAATTATTATAAGAAACTCTTT. Protein sequence: CATWDGRGNYYKKLF.

The J gene is TRGJ1 or TRGJ2, the V gene TRGV8. The J gene, absent from TCRdb, was called here by matching the DNA to germline. Per the germline V gene, CDR1 is VENAVY and CDR2 is YDSYNSRV. The CDR3 spans 10 residues. V lost 4 bases to trimming and J lost 7 bases; unmatched junction nucleotides: 1. The CDR3 nucleotides read TGTGCCACCTGGGAGTATAAGAAACTCTTT. Its translation: CATWEYKKLF.

Judged by abundance, this clone is medium-sized. The V gene was identified as TRGV9, while no J gene was called. The CDR3 extends over 9 amino acids. CDR1 and CDR2 from the germline V gene are GITISATS and ISYDGTV (reference sequence). The CDR3: CALWEVPLF. For the CDR3, the DNA is TGTGCCTTGTGGGAGGTGCCTCTCTTT.

In its sample, this clone is medium-sized. The chain combines TRGV2 with TRGJ1 or TRGJ2. In the absence of a J gene in TCRdb, the DNA was matched to germline to assign it here. With 0 bases clipped from V and 12 bases from J, the junction kept 11 bases outside the gene matches. Germline V CDR1 and CDR2: EGSNGY, YDSYNSKV. This CDR3 comprises 13 residues. CDR3 in DNA: TGTGCCACCTGGGACGGGCGACGGGGGGTGAAACTCTTT. It encodes CATWDGRRGVKLF.

This clone rates as medium-sized. Other nucleotide sequences in the sample specify the same CDR3. V usage is TRGV3 and J usage is TRGJ1 or TRGJ2. TCRdb does not report a J gene; here it was assigned by matching the DNA to germline references. Per the germline V gene, CDR1 is VTNTFY and CDR2 is YDVSTARD (reference sequence). The CDR3 extends over 14 amino acids. Trimming took 0 bases from V and 3 from J; bases not matched to a gene: 5. The CDR3 region is CATWDRPSYYKKLF. The CDR3 bases are TGTGCCACCTGGGACAGGCCTTCTTATTATAAGAAACTCTTT.

With respect to this clone: A much larger clone sits a single nucleotide away, making a read error possible. Other DNA sequences in the sample encode the same CDR3. This chain links TRGV4 with TRGJ1 or TRGJ2. Since TCRdb gives no J gene, matching the DNA to germline was used here to assign it. Germline CDR1 is EGSTGY and CDR2 is YDSYTSSV. The CDR3 has 15 residues. Here the CDR3 DNA reads TGCGCCACCTGGGATGATCCATCATATTATTATAAGAAACTCTTT. Amino acids: CATWDDPSYYYKKLF.

For this clone: Because the CDR3's place on the DNA is in doubt, the DNA is left out and the CDR3 is given as listed by TCRdb. For the V gene the call is TRGV10; the J gene has no call. TRGV10 is classed as an ORF, of uncertain function. Including both end residues, the CDR3 is 17 amino acids long. Here the CDR3 reads CAAWYLLRNSLAVEQHF.

By share, this clone counts as medium-sized. The chain joins TRGV4 to TRGJ1 or TRGJ2. No J segment appears in TCRdb, so it was assigned here by matching the sequence to germline. With V trimmed by 0 bases and J by 3 bases, 2 bases remained unmatched. The CDR3 length is 13 residues. CDR1 is EGSTGY and CDR2 is YDSYTSSV in the germline V gene. The CDR3 DNA sequence: TGTGCCACCTGGGATGGGCGTTATTATAAGAAACTCTTT. It specifies CATWDGRYYKKLF.

This clone is judged medium-sized. This sequence joins TRGV4 and TRGJ1 or TRGJ2. The J gene, left out of TCRdb, was set here by checking the DNA against germline. Germline assignment: CDR1 EGSTGY and CDR2 YDSYTSSV. The CDR3 is 16 residues long. V shed 0 bases and J 3 bases; nucleotides not matched to a gene: 11. The CDR3 coding sequence is TGTGCCACCTGGGATGGGCGGGACATAATTTATTATAAGAAACTCTTT. It encodes CATWDGRDIIYYKKLF.

By sample fraction, this clone is medium-sized. This chain connects TRGV4 to TRGJ1 or TRGJ2. Here the J gene was assigned by germline matching of the DNA, as TCRdb has none. CDR1 is EGSTGY, CDR2 YDSYTSSV, per germline. CDR3 length: 15 amino acids. J gave up 1 base and V 3 bases, and 9 bases lay outside the gene matches. The CDR3 sequence is CATWDPLNNYYKKLF. The CDR3 bases are TGTGCCACCTGGGATCCCTTAAATAATTATTATAAGAAACTCTTT.

This clone is categorized as medium-sized. Other nucleotide sequences from this sample produce the same CDR3. This rearrangement joins TRGV8 to TRGJ1 or TRGJ2. The J gene comes from matching the DNA to germline here; TCRdb lacks it. Germline CDR1 and CDR2: VENAVY and YDSYNSRV. CDR3 length equals 13 residues. The V segment lost 4 bases and the J segment 0 bases; nucleotides outside the gene matches: 3. The CDR3 reads CATWDRNYYKKLF. DNA of the CDR3: TGTGCCACCTGGGACAGGAATTATTATAAGAAACTCTTT.

By frequency in the sample, this clone is large. This same CDR3 is encoded by further DNA sequences in the sample. The CDR3 DNA is TGTGCTGCGTGGGATTATTATAAGAAACTCTTT. It translates to CAAWDYYKKLF. This chain links TRGV10 with TRGJ1 or TRGJ2. As TCRdb names no J gene, one was assigned here on the basis of a DNA match to germline. TRGV10 is marked as an open reading frame, function uncertain. This CDR3 is built from 11 residues. V gave up 8 bases and J gave up 2 bases; unmatched junction bases: 1.

In this sample, this clone is medium-sized. V gene TRGV8 combines with J gene TRGJ1 or TRGJ2. TCRdb leaves out the J gene; it was filled in here by matching the DNA to germline. This CDR3 is built from 17 residues. The J segment lost 1 base and the V segment lost 0 bases, leaving 12 bases of the junction unmatched. In germline, CDR1 is VENAVY, CDR2 YDSYNSRV. DNA for the CDR3: TGTGCCACCTGGGATAGGTCCCCTCCGTATAATTATTATAAGAAACTCTTT. Translated, it gives CATWDRSPPYNYYKKLF.